Listed here is a single TCR beta chain. Sequencing was performed with immunoSEQ multiplex PCR; in TCRdb, only in-frame clones are kept and a portion is missing. The data contain approximately 44,000 clones, about 75% of them seen just once; the ten biggest clones take up over 15%. This sample was taken from a study of control samples from healthy donors and cancer patients. V was clipped by 4 bases and J by 8 bases; unmatched bases: 10. The CDR3 runs to 16 residues. Germline V CDR1 and CDR2: MGHDK, SYGVNS. Sequenced: formalin-fixed, paraffin-embedded tissue. The J gene is TRBJ2-1, the V gene TRBV25-1; TRBD2 agrees at 11 bases. The TCR sequence derives from a male donor with melanoma. The CDR3 bases are TGTGCCAGCAGTGCTAGCGGGAGGACACGCGGCGATGAGCAGTTCTTC. It encodes CASSASGRTRGDEQFF.